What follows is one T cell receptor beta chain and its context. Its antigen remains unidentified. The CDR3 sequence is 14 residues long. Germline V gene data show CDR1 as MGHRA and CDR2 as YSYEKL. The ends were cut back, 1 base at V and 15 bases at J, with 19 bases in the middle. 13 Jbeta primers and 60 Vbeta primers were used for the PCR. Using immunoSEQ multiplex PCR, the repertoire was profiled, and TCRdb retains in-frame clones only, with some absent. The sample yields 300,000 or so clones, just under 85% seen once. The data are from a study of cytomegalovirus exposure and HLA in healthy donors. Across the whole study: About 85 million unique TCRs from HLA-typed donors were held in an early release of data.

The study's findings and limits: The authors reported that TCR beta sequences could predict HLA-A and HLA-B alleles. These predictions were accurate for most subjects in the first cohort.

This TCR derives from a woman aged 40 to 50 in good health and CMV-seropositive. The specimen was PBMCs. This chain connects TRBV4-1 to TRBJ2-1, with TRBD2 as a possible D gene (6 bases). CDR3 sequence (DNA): TGCGCCAGCAGCCAAGGTTCTACGGGGGAAGAGTGGTTCTTC. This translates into CASSQGSTGEEWFF.